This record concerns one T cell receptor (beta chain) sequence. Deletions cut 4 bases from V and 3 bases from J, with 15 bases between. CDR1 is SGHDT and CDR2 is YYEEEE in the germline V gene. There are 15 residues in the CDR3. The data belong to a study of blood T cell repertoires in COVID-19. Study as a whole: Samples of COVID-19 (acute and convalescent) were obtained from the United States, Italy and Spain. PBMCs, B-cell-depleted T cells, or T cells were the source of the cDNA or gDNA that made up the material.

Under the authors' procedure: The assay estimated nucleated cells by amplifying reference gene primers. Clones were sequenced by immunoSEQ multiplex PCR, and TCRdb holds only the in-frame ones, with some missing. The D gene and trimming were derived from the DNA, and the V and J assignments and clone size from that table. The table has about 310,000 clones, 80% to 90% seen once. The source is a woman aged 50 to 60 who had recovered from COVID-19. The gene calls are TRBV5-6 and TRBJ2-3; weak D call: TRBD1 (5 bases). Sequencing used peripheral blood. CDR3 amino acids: CASSGAGIGTDTQYF. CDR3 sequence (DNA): TGTGCCAGCAGCGGGGCAGGGATTGGTACAGATACGCAGTATTTT.